This TCR beta chain was observed in a study of technical replicates of blood from a handful of donors. Produced via immunoSEQ multiplex PCR; TCRdb's table is partial and in-frame only. Altogether tens of thousands of clones are present, roughly 89% being singletons, with the ten largest covering roughly 0.4%. Between the trimmed V and J ends, which lost 5 bases and 4 bases, there was a span of 18 bases. Germline values: CDR1 SGHTA, CDR2 FQGTGA. This CDR3 is 16 amino acids long. The source of this sequence is a human donor in good health. Some clones in this sample may be carry-over from other donors' samples. The sample was T cells isolated from PBMCs. The chain has TRBV7-3 and TRBJ1-3; D perhaps matches TRBD1 (6 bases). This CDR3 is CASSPRQSGHGNTIYF. The CDR3, as DNA: TGTGCCAGCAGCCCGAGGCAGTCGGGACACGGAAACACCATATATTTT.